This entry lists 22 T cell receptor beta chains sequenced from one sample in a study of shared clonotypes between healthy human individuals. TCRdb's table, derived via immunoSEQ multiplex PCR, lists solely in-frame clones and lacks some. This repertoire shows under 2.5 million clones, approximately 90% found once; its top ten account for around 0.35%. Sample: naive CD4+ T cells from PBMCs. The sample's subset: CD45RA+ positively selected. These receptors came from a man aged 18 to 30 in good health. Some clones in this sample may be carry-over from other donors' samples.

The chain employs TRBV18 and TRBJ2-4; TRBD1 matches 9 bases. This CDR3 spans 15 amino acids. V shed 3 bases and J 7 bases; nucleotides not matched to a gene: 7. Germline loops: CDR1 KGHSH, CDR2 LQKENI. The CDR3 sequence is CASSPQGTGFNIQYF. The CDR3 DNA follows: TGTGCCAGCTCACCCCAGGGGACAGGGTTTAACATTCAGTACTTC.

The J gene is TRBJ2-5, the V gene TRBV5-4; maybe TRBD1 (5 bases). Trimming cost V 0 bases and J 5 bases, with 14 bases left between them. Looked up from germline, CDR1 is SGHNT and CDR2 is YYREEE (reference sequence). CDR3 length: 15 amino acids. Written as DNA, the CDR3 is TGTGCCAGCAGCTTGGTGGCAGGGATGGGGGAGACCCAGTACTTC. It specifies CASSLVAGMGETQYF.

The rearrangement links TRBV2 to TRBJ1-5; 7 bases match TRBD1. The J segment lost 5 bases and the V segment lost 0 bases, leaving 1 base of the junction unmatched. Germline CDR1 is SNHLY and CDR2 is FYNNEI. This CDR3 has 14 residues. CDR3 sequence: CASSEAQGDQPQHF. For the CDR3, the DNA is TGTGCCAGCAGTGAAGCGCAGGGGGATCAGCCCCAGCATTTT.

This chain connects TRBV29-1 to TRBJ2-3; TRBD2 matches at 8 bases. The J segment lost 2 bases and the V segment lost 4 bases, leaving 11 bases of the junction unmatched. The CDR3 spans 16 residues. Looked up from germline, CDR1 is SQVTM and CDR2 is ANQGSEA. Here the CDR3 DNA reads TGCAGCGTTGGATCGCCGGGAGCGGGGGTCACAGATACGCAGTATTTT. Translating gives CSVGSPGAGVTDTQYF.

The V call is TRBV4-2, the J call TRBJ2-2; 10 bases agree with TRBD1. CDR3 length equals 16 residues. V lost 3 bases and J lost 2; bases outside the gene matches: 3. Germline CDR1 reads LGHNA; CDR2 reads YNFKEQ. CDR3 protein: CASSHGTGVNTGELFF. The DNA of the CDR3 is TGTGCCAGCAGCCATGGGACAGGGGTTAACACCGGGGAGCTGTTTTTT.

The genes are TRBV5-5 and TRBJ2-3; D call uncertain. Germline V gives CDR1 SGHKS, CDR2 YYEKEE (reference sequence). The CDR3 runs to 13 residues. V lost 4 bases to trimming and J lost 4 bases, with 10 bases between them. The CDR3 DNA follows: TGTGCCAGCAGCGGTCGACTTGCAGATACGCAGTATTTT. It encodes CASSGRLADTQYF. Based on the CDR3 plus reference TRBV5-5 and TRBJ2-3, the full variable domain is DAGVTQSPTHLIKTRGQQVTLRCSPISGHKSVSWYQQVLGQGPQFIFQYYEKEERGRGNFPDRFSARQFPNYSSELNVNALLLGDSALYLCASSGRLADTQYFGPGTRLTVL.

Comment on this clone: Other DNA variants within this sample encode the same CDR3. The chain employs TRBV5-1 and TRBJ1-2; D might be TRBD1 (6 bases). This CDR3 contains 13 residues. From germline, CDR1 is SGHRS and CDR2 YFSETQ. Between the trimmed V and J ends, which lost 2 bases and 2 bases, there was a span of 7 bases. The DNA for the CDR3 is TGCGCCAGCAGCTTAGGGGGGAACTATGGCTACACCTTC. Encoded protein: CASSLGGNYGYTF.

This chain connects TRBV29-1 to TRBJ2-7; D may be TRBD1 (6 bases). The germline gives CDR1 SQVTM, CDR2 ANQGSEA. Trimming stripped 0 bases from V and 3 bases from J, with 6 bases between. The CDR3 spans 12 residues. CDR3 residues: CSVEEQGYEQYF. In nucleotides, the CDR3 is TGCAGCGTTGAAGAACAGGGCTACGAGCAGTACTTC.

The rearrangement links TRBV5-1 to TRBJ1-1; D gene unclear. This CDR3 is built from 13 residues. The V and J ends lost 0 bases and 6 bases respectively, with 9 bases between them. Germline loops: CDR1 SGHRS, CDR2 YFSETQ. The CDR3 here is CASSLDGGAEAFF. As DNA, the CDR3 is TGCGCCAGCAGCTTGGATGGCGGGGCTGAAGCTTTCTTT.

V usage is TRBV5-1 and J usage is TRBJ1-1; D is perhaps TRBD1 (5 bases). The CDR3 is made up of 16 amino acids. V lost 0 bases and J 0 bases, leaving 12 bases between the germline ends. The germline V gene has CDR1 SGHRS and CDR2 YFSETQ. CDR3 sequence (DNA): TGCGCCAGCAGCTTGGTTCGGGGGGATATGAACACTGAAGCTTTCTTT. Its translation is CASSLVRGDMNTEAFF. Drawing the rest from reference TRBV5-1 and TRBJ1-1, the complete variable domain is KAGVTQTPRYLIKTRGQQVTLSCSPISGHRSVSWYQQTPGQGLQFLFEYFSETQRNKGNFPGRFSGRQFSNSRSEMNVSTLELGDSALYLCASSLVRGDMNTEAFFGQGTRLTVV.

The gene calls are TRBV9 and TRBJ1-1; D remains unclear. V lost 2 bases, J lost 3 bases, and 2 bases lay in between. CDR1 is SGDLS, CDR2 YYNGEE, per germline. CDR3 size: 11 residues. The CDR3 coding sequence is TGTGCCAGCAGCGTCGACACTGAAGCTTTCTTT. It yields the protein CASSVDTEAFF.

The V and J genes are TRBV5-4 and TRBJ1-1, with D perhaps matching TRBD1 (6 bases). Germline V gene lookup returns CDR1 SGHNT and CDR2 YYREEE (reference sequence). The CDR3 length is 17 residues. The V gene lost 3 bases and the J gene lost 0 bases, with 18 bases spanning the gap. The CDR3, as DNA: TGTGCCAGCAGCTGGGGGGGCAGAAATCTTCTGAACACTGAAGCTTTCTTT. Encoded protein: CASSWGGRNLLNTEAFF. The whole variable domain, filled in from reference TRBV5-4 and TRBJ1-1, reads ETGVTQSPTHLIKTRGQQVTLRCSSQSGHNTVSWYQQALGQGPQFIFQYYREEENGRGNFPPRFSGLQFPNYSSELNVNALELDDSALYLCASSWGGRNLLNTEAFFGQGTRLTVV.

As for this clone: Other DNA sequences of this sample code for an identical CDR3. CDR3 nucleotides: TGCGCCAGCAGCCGGGACCGCACCTACGAGCAGTACTTC. Its protein is CASSRDRTYEQYF. V and J are TRBV5-1 and TRBJ2-7; D is perhaps TRBD1 or TRBD2 (5 bases each). The V gene lost 4 bases and the J gene lost 2 bases, with 10 bases spanning the gap. This CDR3 has 13 amino acids. The germline V gene has CDR1 SGHRS and CDR2 YFSETQ.

This chain joins TRBV15 and TRBJ1-5; 8 bases match TRBD1. The CDR3 is 21 amino acids. V gave up 1 base and J gave up 0 bases; unmatched junction bases: 17. Germline CDR1 reads LNHNV; CDR2 reads YYDKDF (reference sequence). The CDR3, as DNA: TGTGCCACCAGCAGAGGATCGTATGGGGCAGGGGGCCCCCTTAGCAATCAGCCCCAGCATTTT. Its translation is CATSRGSYGAGGPLSNQPQHF.

Points on this clone: The sample has other DNA sequences that encode this CDR3 too. The genes are TRBV28 and TRBJ2-7, with TRBD2 as a possible D gene (5 bases). V was pared by 1 base and J by 2 bases, with 9 bases between. The CDR3 spans 14 residues. From germline, CDR1 is MDHEN and CDR2 SYDVKM. CDR3 sequence: CASSLYAGTYEQYF. Written as DNA, the CDR3 is TGTGCCAGCAGTTTATATGCGGGTACCTACGAGCAGTACTTC.

V usage is TRBV6-1 and J usage is TRBJ2-1, with TRBD2 as a possible D gene (6 bases). Germline lookup yields CDR1 MNHNS and CDR2 SASEGT. This CDR3 comprises 14 residues. Trimming took 7 bases from V and 3 from J, leaving 13 bases between them. Here the CDR3 DNA reads TGTGCCAGCACCGGAGGGAACAGCTACAATGAGCAGTTCTTC. Protein product: CASTGGNSYNEQFF.

The rearrangement uses TRBV28 and TRBJ1-1; no reliable D call. Trimming shortened V by 2 bases and J by 1 base, and 8 bases separated the two germline ends. Germline V CDR1 and CDR2: MDHEN, SYDVKM. The CDR3 is made up of 14 amino acids. The CDR3 protein is CASSLGGKNTEAFF. In nucleotides, the CDR3 is TGTGCCAGCAGTTTAGGCGGAAAGAACACTGAAGCTTTCTTT.

The chain has TRBV7-9 and TRBJ1-2; the D is unclear. Deletions cut 2 bases from V and 0 bases from J, with 10 bases between. This CDR3 comprises 15 residues. Germline V gene data show CDR1 as SEHNR and CDR2 as FQNEAQ (reference sequence). The CDR3: CASSLSAEANYGYTF. The DNA for the CDR3 is TGTGCCAGCAGCTTATCTGCAGAAGCTAACTATGGCTACACCTTC.

The chain joins TRBV5-1 to TRBJ2-2; D might be TRBD2 (6 bases). CDR3 length: 16 residues. V gave up 4 bases and J gave up 6 bases, with 19 bases separating them. Germline loops: CDR1 SGHRS, CDR2 YFSETQ. CDR3 in amino acids: CASSAAGPGAPGELFF. The CDR3 nucleotides are TGCGCCAGCAGCGCCGCGGGGCCAGGCGCCCCCGGGGAGCTGTTTTTT.

The chain carries TRBV11-2 and TRBJ1-3, with D unresolved. Germline CDR1 SGHAT, CDR2 FQNNGV. Trimming removed 10 bases from V and 1 base from J, with 8 bases in between. CDR3 length: 12 amino acids. The CDR3 sequence: CATSSSGNTIYF. The CDR3 DNA reads TGTGCCACCTCCTCTTCTGGAAACACCATATATTTT.

The rearrangement links TRBV4-3 to TRBJ2-4; D assignment may be TRBD1 or TRBD2 (5 bases each). Per germline, CDR1 LGHNA and CDR2 YSLEER. The germline V and J ends were trimmed by 0 bases and 15 bases, with 9 bases remaining between them. This CDR3 is built from 11 residues. The CDR3 DNA reads as TGCGCCAGCAGCCAAGAGGGGGAGAGGTACTTC. The encoded protein is CASSQEGERYF.

This clone was counted once. One end of the junction varies from germline; a read error may be responsible. This sequence joins TRBV4-1 and TRBJ1-1; D remains unclear. The CDR3 spans 14 residues. Germline CDR1 and CDR2: MGHRA and YSYEKL. CDR3 in DNA: TGCGCCAGCAGCCAAGAGGCTATGAAAACTGAAGCTTTCTTT. It codes for CASSQEAMKTEAFF.